Described below is a single TCR beta chain sequence and its context. This sample is drawn from a study of blood T cell repertoires in COVID-19. Across the study: Specimens from acute and convalescent COVID-19 originated in the United States, Italy and Spain. The analysed material was cDNA or gDNA that came from T cells, B-cell-depleted T cells, or PBMCs.

Germline CDR1 GTSNPN, CDR2 SVGIG (reference sequence). The CDR3 is 13 residues long. Trimming pared 3 bases from V and 2 bases from J, leaving 7 bases between. Original processing methods: Counts of nucleated cells, estimated from reference gene primer amplification, were obtained. Libraries were prepared by immunoSEQ multiplex PCR; TCRdb keeps only in-frame clonotypes and omits some of them. That table gives V, J and clone size, and the DNA gave D and trimming. The sample carries roughly 340,000 clones, 85% to 90% recorded once. The sequence came from a woman in her 70s with COVID-19, enrolled during active disease. The chain combines TRBV30 with TRBJ1-4, with D unclear. Sequences were obtained from peripheral blood. In DNA form, the CDR3 reads TGTGCCTGGAGGAGGAGTACTAATGAAAAACTGTTTTTT. Its protein product is CAWRRSTNEKLFF. Variable domain in full (rest from reference TRBV30 and TRBJ1-4): SQTIHQWPATLVQPVGSPLSLECTVEGTSNPNLYWYRQAAGRGLQLLFYSVGIGQISSEVPQNLSASRPQDRQFILSSKKLLLSDSGFYLCAWRRSTNEKLFFGSGTQLSVL.